This T cell receptor (beta chain) was identified in a study of technical replicates of blood from a few donors. The data were produced by immunoSEQ multiplex PCR, yet TCRdb's version contains in-frame clones alone and is incomplete. The data contain nearly 95,000 clones, 90% to 96% of them seen just once; the ten biggest clones take up approximately 0.37%. The germline CDR1 and CDR2 sequences are SQVTM and ANQGSEA. Trimming pared 3 bases from V and 2 bases from J, leaving 7 bases between. The CDR3 sequence is 12 residues long. The count of this clone is one. The TCR sequence derives from a human donor in good health. Sequencing was performed on T cells isolated from PBMCs. The genes are TRBV29-1 and TRBJ2-5; D call uncertain. This CDR3 is CSVDARQETQYF. The DNA of the CDR3 is TGCAGCGTTGATGCGAGGCAAGAGACCCAGTACTTC.